The 7 T cell receptor beta chains below all came from one sample that was sequenced in a study of cytomegalovirus exposure and HLA in healthy donors. The PCR had 60 Vbeta and 13 Jbeta primers. Assay used: immunoSEQ multiplex PCR; TCRdb lists only in-frame clones, some missing. The data hold approximately 82,000 clones, with 10% observed a single time. The sample comprised PBMCs. The receptors here all came from a man aged 60 to 69 in good health and CMV-seropositive.

In the case of this clone: The sample carries other DNA sequences with the same CDR3. CDR3 region: CASSPTTSGTGETQYF. CDR3 nucleotide sequence: TGTGCCAGCTCACCAACTACTAGCGGAACGGGGGAGACCCAGTACTTC. The V gene is TRBV18, the J gene TRBJ2-5; 8 bases line up with TRBD2. The V segment lost 2 bases and the J segment 5 bases; nucleotides outside the gene matches: 10. CDR3 length equals 16 residues. Germline CDR1 is KGHSH and CDR2 is LQKENI. Based on the CDR3 plus reference TRBV18 and TRBJ2-5, the full variable domain is NAGVMQNPRHLVRRRGQEARLRCSPMKGHSHVYWYRQLPEEGLKFMVYLQKENIIDESGMPKERFSAEFPKEGPSILRIQQVVRGDSAAYFCASSPTTSGTGETQYFGPGTRLLVL.

This clone was seen a handful of times. The chain recombines TRBV6-5 with TRBJ1-6; no definite D call. With 6 bases removed from V and 5 bases from J, the gap between germline ends came to 5 bases. CDR3 size: 12 residues. CDR1 is MNHEY, CDR2 SVGAGI, per germline. The CDR3: CASRRDNSPLHF. The CDR3 DNA reads as TGTGCCAGCAGGAGGGATAATTCACCCCTCCACTTT.

The V gene is TRBV9, the J gene TRBJ1-1; the D gene is possibly TRBD1 (5 bases). This CDR3 has 15 residues. Germline V CDR1 and CDR2: SGDLS, YYNGEE. V lost 0 bases, J lost 4 bases, and 13 bases lay in between. The CDR3 nucleotides read TGTGCCAGCAGCGTAGCTTCAGGGATGGCCACTGAAGCTTTCTTT. Amino acids: CASSVASGMATEAFF.

The chain combines TRBV11-2 with TRBJ1-2; D is undetermined. This CDR3 region has 13 residues. Germline-derived CDR1 and CDR2 are SGHAT and FQNNGV. Trimming cost V 5 bases and J 7 bases, with 14 bases left between them. The CDR3 bases are TGTGCCAGCAGCCCTCAGAGCGCGGTTGGCTACACCTTC. The encoded protein is CASSPQSAVGYTF.

In this sample, this clone turned up a few times. The J gene is TRBJ1-3, the V gene TRBV2; weak D call: TRBD1 (6 bases). Germline assignment: CDR1 SNHLY and CDR2 FYNNEI. There are 14 residues in the CDR3. Trimming removed 4 bases from V and 0 bases from J, with 7 bases in between. In DNA, the CDR3 is TGTGCCAGCAGTGTACAGGGCTCTGGAAACACCATATATTTT. This codes for CASSVQGSGNTIYF.

CDR3 nucleotides: TGCGCCAGCAGCCATCCGGGACTAGCGGGAGAAAGGACAGATACGCAGTATTTT. As protein: CASSHPGLAGERTDTQYF. The rearrangement joins TRBV4-1 to TRBJ2-3; 14 nucleotides line up with TRBD2. V lost 3 bases and J lost 3; bases outside the gene matches: 8. The germline gives CDR1 MGHRA, CDR2 YSYEKL. The CDR3 contains 18 residues.

Only a few counts were recorded for this clone. The chain carries TRBV6-5 and TRBJ1-4; perhaps TRBD1 as D (6 bases). The CDR3 loop spans 16 amino acids. The V end was cut by 4 bases, the J end by 3 bases, with 15 bases between. The germline CDR1 and CDR2 sequences are MNHEY and SVGAGI. As DNA, the CDR3 is TGTGCCAGCAGTTCCCTTGGACAGTTGTCTAATGAAAAACTGTTTTTT. This encodes CASSSLGQLSNEKLFF.